This passage covers 21 T cell receptor beta chains from one sample sequenced in a study of tissue T cells after allogeneic stem cell transplantation. Generated by immunoSEQ multiplex PCR, the TCRdb table keeps only in-frame clones and is missing some. The repertoire includes about 300 clones, 55% to 75% of them detected once, and roughly 20% sits in the top ten. Steroid-refractory graft-versus-host disease after allogeneic hematopoietic cell transplant qualified adults for prospective research-autopsy enrollment. Sequenced material: esophageal tissue, taken at autopsy. The receptors were sampled from a male patient aged 60 or older with steroid-refractory graft-versus-host disease after an allogeneic stem cell transplant. Some of the T cells might come from the graft donor.

In this sample, this clone turned up once. The chain employs TRBV5-1 and TRBJ1-1, with D unresolved. CDR1 is SGHRS, CDR2 YFSETQ, per germline. The CDR3 has 13 amino acids. Trimming removed 0 bases at V and 0 bases at J, with 3 bases between. The CDR3 sequence: CASSLEVNTEAFF. DNA of the CDR3: TGCGCCAGCAGCTTGGAAGTGAACACTGAAGCTTTCTTT.

This clone is a singleton in its sample. The CDR3 reads CASSLLPVVAANEKLFF. The CDR3 DNA follows: TGCGCCAGCAGCTTGCTCCCAGTAGTGGCTGCTAATGAAAAACTGTTTTTT. This rearrangement joins TRBV5-1 to TRBJ1-4; D remains ambiguous. V lost 1 base, J lost 3 bases, and 16 bases lay in between. The germline gives CDR1 SGHRS, CDR2 YFSETQ. The CDR3 loop spans 17 amino acids.

This chain connects TRBV3-1 (or the pseudogene TRBV3-2) to TRBJ2-1; 8 bases align to TRBD1. There are 14 residues in the CDR3. V dropped 4 bases and J dropped 9; count of bases not matched to a gene: 8. Per the germline V gene, CDR1 is LGHDT and CDR2 is YNNKEL (reference sequence). The CDR3 DNA sequence: TGTGCCAGCAGCCTACGGACAGGGATGAGTGAGCAGTTCTTC. It yields the protein CASSLRTGMSEQFF.

The chain combines TRBV7-9 with TRBJ2-5; TRBD2 aligns across 14 bases. Trimming removed 4 bases from V and 4 bases from J; junction bases left unmatched: 11. The CDR3 length is 18 residues. Germline values: CDR1 SEHNR, CDR2 FQNEAQ (reference sequence). The DNA for the CDR3 is TGTGCCAGCAGCTCTGGACTAGCGGGGGGATTGGTGGGAGAGACCCAGTACTTC. It yields the protein CASSSGLAGGLVGETQYF. The full variable domain, completed using reference TRBV7-9 and TRBJ2-5, is DTGVSQNPRHKITKRGQNVTFRCDPISEHNRLYWYRQTLGQGPEFLTYFQNEAQLEKSRLLSDRFSAERPKGSFSTLEIQRTEQGDSAMYLCASSSGLAGGLVGETQYFGPGTRLLVL.

The chain has TRBV18 and TRBJ2-2, with 11 bases fitting TRBD2. The junction had 3 bases not matched to a gene; V was cut back by 4 bases and J by 2 bases. The CDR3 is made up of 16 amino acids. In germline, CDR1 is KGHSH, CDR2 LQKENI. CDR3 sequence: CASSQTSGGNTGELFF. The CDR3 DNA follows: TGTGCCAGCTCACAAACTAGCGGGGGAAACACCGGGGAGCTGTTTTTT.

This clone occurred a few times. The chain couples TRBV5-6 to TRBJ2-5; 8 bases map to TRBD2. Unmatched junction bases numbered 5, after V lost 0 bases and J lost 4 bases. The CDR3 has 15 amino acids. Per germline, CDR1 SGHDT and CDR2 YYEEEE. The CDR3: CASSLVAGGGETQYF. In DNA, the CDR3 is TGTGCCAGCAGCTTGGTGGCCGGGGGGGGAGAGACCCAGTACTTC.

The gene calls are TRBV19 and TRBJ1-4; the D is unclear. The CDR3 runs to 13 residues. Germline V gene sequence: CDR1 LNHDA, CDR2 SQIVND (reference sequence). Trimming removed 5 bases from V and 13 bases from J, with 17 bases in between. CDR3 protein: CASSPARPGGLFF. The CDR3 nucleotides read TGTGCCAGTAGTCCCGCCCGTCCCGGCGGACTGTTTTTT.

This clone was seen a single time. The chain has TRBV19 and TRBJ1-2; perhaps TRBD1 as D (6 bases). Trimming took 6 bases from V and 5 from J, leaving 16 bases between them. CDR3 size: 14 residues. Looked up from germline, CDR1 is LNHDA and CDR2 is SQIVND (reference sequence). CDR3 DNA: TGTGCCAGTAGCCATCCGGGCAGGGGATATGGCTACACCTTC. Translating it yields CASSHPGRGYGYTF. The full variable domain, in which reference TRBV19 and TRBJ1-2 provide the parts outside the CDR3, is DGGITQSPKYLFRKEGQNVTLSCEQNLNHDAMYWYRQDPGQGLRLIYYSQIVNDFQKGDIAEGYSVSREKKESFPLTVTSAQKNPTAFYLCASSHPGRGYGYTFGSGTRLTVV.

This clone came up once. The chain joins TRBV2 to TRBJ2-2, with D perhaps TRBD2 (5 bases). Germline V gives CDR1 SNHLY, CDR2 FYNNEI. There are 14 residues in the CDR3. Deletions cut 7 bases from V and 5 bases from J, with 14 bases between. In DNA, the CDR3 is TGTGCCAGCATGAGGGTCGGAACAACCGGGGAGCTGTTTTTT. The encoded protein is CASMRVGTTGELFF.

The J gene is TRBJ2-7, the V gene TRBV4-3; 7 positions agree with TRBD1. Per germline, CDR1 LGHNA and CDR2 YSLEER. The CDR3 consists of 16 residues. J lost 4 bases, V lost 0 bases, and 9 bases had no gene match. The CDR3 DNA reads as TGCGCCAGCAGCCAAGAAGGACCAGGGGGATGGTACGAGCAGTACTTC. It specifies CASSQEGPGGWYEQYF.

This sequence joins TRBV2 and TRBJ2-2, with 8 bases fitting TRBD2. The trim removed 5 bases at V and 5 bases at J, leaving 10 bases unmatched. The CDR3 is made up of 16 amino acids. Germline CDR1 SNHLY, CDR2 FYNNEI. The CDR3 protein is CASSPPGGGRTGELFF. CDR3 sequence (DNA): TGTGCCAGCAGTCCTCCGGGCGGGGGGAGGACCGGGGAGCTGTTTTTT.

This chain links TRBV2 with TRBJ2-1, with D uncertain. The CDR3 spans 13 residues. Trimming pared 5 bases from V and 10 bases from J, leaving 15 bases between. In germline, CDR1 is SNHLY, CDR2 FYNNEI. This CDR3 reads CASSPLLGGEQFF. As DNA, the CDR3 is TGTGCCAGCAGTCCACTCCTCGGTGGAGAGCAGTTCTTC.

The V call is TRBV6-5, the J call TRBJ2-1; the D is unclear. The germline gives CDR1 MNHEY, CDR2 SVGAGI. CDR3 length: 12 amino acids. V shed 0 bases and J shed 10 bases, with 7 bases lying between them. The CDR3 spells CASSYSNLEQFF. The CDR3 DNA reads as TGTGCCAGCAGTTACTCGAATTTGGAGCAGTTCTTC.

This clone was counted once. The V gene is TRBV11-1, the J gene TRBJ1-6; TRBD1 agrees at 8 bases. Germline V gives CDR1 SGHAT, CDR2 FQDESV (reference sequence). The CDR3 spans 16 residues. With V trimmed by 5 bases and J by 7 bases, 10 bases remained unmatched. CDR3 amino acids: CASSPQGDRENSPLHF. DNA of the CDR3: TGTGCCAGCAGCCCACAGGGGGATCGGGAAAATTCACCCCTCCACTTT.

The chain employs TRBV10-3 and TRBJ2-1; TRBD2 aligns across 8 bases. CDR1 is ENHRY, CDR2 SYGVKD, per germline. This CDR3 has 14 residues. The V and J ends lost 5 bases and 7 bases, in that order; junction bases with no gene match: 7. DNA for the CDR3: TGTGCCATCAGTCCCGGACTAGCACGGAATGAGCAGTTCTTC. It codes for CAISPGLARNEQFF.

This clone was recorded a few times. The chain employs TRBV25-1 and TRBJ1-1; 9 nucleotides line up with TRBD1. Germline CDR1 reads MGHDK; CDR2 reads SYGVNS. CDR3 length equals 14 residues. V was clipped by 4 bases and J by 6 bases; unmatched bases: 6. CDR3 sequence reads: CASSAGTGFPEAFF. DNA for the CDR3: TGTGCCAGCAGTGCCGGGACAGGGTTCCCTGAAGCTTTCTTT. Using reference TRBV25-1 and TRBJ1-1 for the parts outside the CDR3, the full variable domain is EADIYQTPRYLVIGTGKKITLECSQTMGHDKMYWYQQDPGMELHLIHYSYGVNSTEKGDLSSESTVSRIRTEHFPLTLESARPSHTSQYLCASSAGTGFPEAFFGQGTRLTVV.

The chain joins TRBV27 to TRBJ2-3; D may be TRBD2 (6 bases). CDR1 and CDR2 (germline): MNHEY, SMNVEV (reference sequence). V lost 5 bases to trimming and J lost 4 bases, with 13 bases between them. The length of the CDR3 is 14 residues. CDR3 sequence reads: CASSATSWADTQYF. The CDR3 DNA is TGTGCCAGCAGTGCGACTAGTTGGGCAGATACGCAGTATTTT.

J is TRBJ2-1 and V is TRBV24-1, with a possible D match to TRBD2 (6 bases). The length of the CDR3 is 16 residues. The germline gives CDR1 KGHDR, CDR2 SFDVKD. The ends were cut back, 6 bases at V and 5 bases at J, with 19 bases in the middle. The CDR3 region is CATSSSRGLRDNEQFF. The DNA of the CDR3 is TGTGCCACCAGTTCCAGTCGGGGACTTCGGGACAATGAGCAGTTCTTC.

This clone was seen more than once but under ten times. The chain uses TRBV7-8 and TRBJ1-6, with D unresolved. Germline CDR1 and CDR2: SGHVS and FQNEAQ. This CDR3 is 13 amino acids long. V dropped 1 base and J dropped 7 bases, with 5 bases sitting between them. The CDR3 bases are TGTGCCAGCAGCTTAGGAGTCAATTCACCCCTCCACTTT. Protein: CASSLGVNSPLHF.

Note on this clone: Additional DNA sequences in this sample encode the identical CDR3. CDR3 protein: CASSAGTASTDTQYF. The CDR3 DNA follows: TGTGCCAGCAGTGCCGGGACAGCTAGCACAGATACGCAGTATTTT. The J gene is TRBJ2-3, the V gene TRBV2, with 7 nucleotides matching TRBD1. The CDR3 covers 15 residues. Trimming removed 4 bases from V and 0 bases from J; junction bases left unmatched: 4. Germline CDR1 and CDR2: SNHLY and FYNNEI.

The chain joins TRBV10-2 to TRBJ2-5, with D possibly being TRBD2 (6 bases). The V end was cut by 7 bases, the J end by 5 bases, with 14 bases between. The CDR3 length is 13 residues. CDR1 is WSHSY, CDR2 SAAADI, per germline. The CDR3 is CASTFDRGETQYF. CDR3 bases: TGCGCCAGCACCTTCGATCGGGGGGAGACCCAGTACTTC.